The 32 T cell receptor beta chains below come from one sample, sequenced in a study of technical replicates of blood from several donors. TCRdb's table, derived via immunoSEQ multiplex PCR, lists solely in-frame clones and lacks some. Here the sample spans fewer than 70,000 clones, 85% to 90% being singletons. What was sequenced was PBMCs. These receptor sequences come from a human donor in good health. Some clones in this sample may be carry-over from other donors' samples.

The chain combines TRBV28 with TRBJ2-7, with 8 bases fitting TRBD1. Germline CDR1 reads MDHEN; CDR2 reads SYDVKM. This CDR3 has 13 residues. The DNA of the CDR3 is TGTGCGACGGATCGACAGGGGTCTCACGAGCAGTACTTC. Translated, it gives CATDRQGSHEQYF.

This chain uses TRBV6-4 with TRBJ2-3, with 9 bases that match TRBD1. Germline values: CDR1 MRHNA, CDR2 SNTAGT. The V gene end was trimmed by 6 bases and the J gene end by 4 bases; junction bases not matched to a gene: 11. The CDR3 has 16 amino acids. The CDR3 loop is CASSAQGTGSPDTQYF. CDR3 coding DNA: TGTGCCAGCAGCGCTCAGGGGACAGGGTCTCCAGATACGCAGTATTTT.

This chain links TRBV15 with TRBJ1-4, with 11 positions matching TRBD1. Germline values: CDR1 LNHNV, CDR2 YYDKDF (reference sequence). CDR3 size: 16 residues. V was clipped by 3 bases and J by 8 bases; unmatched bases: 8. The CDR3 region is CATSSGQGAGGEKLFF. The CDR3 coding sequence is TGTGCCACCAGCAGCGGACAGGGGGCAGGAGGAGAAAAACTGTTTTTT.

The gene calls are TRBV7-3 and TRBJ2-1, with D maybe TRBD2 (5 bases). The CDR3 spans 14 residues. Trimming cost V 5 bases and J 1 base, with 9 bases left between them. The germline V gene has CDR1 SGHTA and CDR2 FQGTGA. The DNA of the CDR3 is TGTGCCAGCAGCCTCGGACTTTCCTACAATGAGCAGTTCTTC. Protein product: CASSLGLSYNEQFF.

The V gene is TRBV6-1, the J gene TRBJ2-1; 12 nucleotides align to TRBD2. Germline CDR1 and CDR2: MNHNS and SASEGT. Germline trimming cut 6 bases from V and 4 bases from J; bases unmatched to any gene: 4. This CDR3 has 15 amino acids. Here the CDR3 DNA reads TGTGCCAGCAGGGGACTAGCGGGCCTATACAATGAGCAGTTCTTC. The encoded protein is CASRGLAGLYNEQFF.

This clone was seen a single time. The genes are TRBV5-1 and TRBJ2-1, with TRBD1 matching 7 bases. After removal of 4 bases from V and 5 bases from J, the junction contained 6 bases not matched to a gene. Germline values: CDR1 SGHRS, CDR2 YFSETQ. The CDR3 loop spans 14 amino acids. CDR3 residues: CASSGTTGNNEQFF. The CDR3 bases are TGCGCCAGCAGCGGAACGACAGGGAACAATGAGCAGTTCTTC.

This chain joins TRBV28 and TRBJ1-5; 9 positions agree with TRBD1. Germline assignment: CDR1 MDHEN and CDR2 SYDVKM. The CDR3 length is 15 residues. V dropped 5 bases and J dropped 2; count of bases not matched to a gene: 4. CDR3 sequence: CASSTQGAGNQPQHF. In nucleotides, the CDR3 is TGTGCCAGCAGTACACAGGGGGCCGGCAATCAGCCCCAGCATTTT.

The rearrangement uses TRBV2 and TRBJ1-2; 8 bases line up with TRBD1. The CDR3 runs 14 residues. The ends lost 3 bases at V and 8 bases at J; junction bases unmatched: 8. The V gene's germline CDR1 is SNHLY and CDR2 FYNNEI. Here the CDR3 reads CASSEGQAGRGYTF. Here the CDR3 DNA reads TGTGCCAGCAGTGAGGGACAGGCCGGGCGGGGCTACACCTTC.

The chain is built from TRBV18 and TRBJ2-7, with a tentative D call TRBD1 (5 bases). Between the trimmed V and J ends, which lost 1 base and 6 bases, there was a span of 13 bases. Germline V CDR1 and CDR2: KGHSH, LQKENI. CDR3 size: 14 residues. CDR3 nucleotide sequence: TGTGCCAGCTCACCACTGACAGTAAAGGGCGAGCAGTACTTC. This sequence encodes CASSPLTVKGEQYF. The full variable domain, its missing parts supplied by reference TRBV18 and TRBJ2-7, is NAGVMQNPRHLVRRRGQEARLRCSPMKGHSHVYWYRQLPEEGLKFMVYLQKENIIDESGMPKERFSAEFPKEGPSILRIQQVVRGDSAAYFCASSPLTVKGEQYFGPGTRLTVT.

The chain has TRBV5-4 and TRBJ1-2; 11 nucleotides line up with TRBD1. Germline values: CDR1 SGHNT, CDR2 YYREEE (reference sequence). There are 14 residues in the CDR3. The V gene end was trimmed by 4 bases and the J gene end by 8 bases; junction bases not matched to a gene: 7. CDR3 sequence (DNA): TGTGCCAGCAGCCCAACGGACAGGGGGCAGGGCTACACCTTC. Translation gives CASSPTDRGQGYTF.

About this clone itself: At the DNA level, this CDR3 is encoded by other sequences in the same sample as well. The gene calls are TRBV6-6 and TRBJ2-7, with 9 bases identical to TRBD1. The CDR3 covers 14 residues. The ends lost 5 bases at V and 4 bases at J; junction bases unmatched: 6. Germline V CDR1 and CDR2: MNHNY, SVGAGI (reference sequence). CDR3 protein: CASSQQGAGYEQYF. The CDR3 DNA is TGTGCCAGCAGTCAACAGGGGGCGGGATACGAGCAGTACTTC.

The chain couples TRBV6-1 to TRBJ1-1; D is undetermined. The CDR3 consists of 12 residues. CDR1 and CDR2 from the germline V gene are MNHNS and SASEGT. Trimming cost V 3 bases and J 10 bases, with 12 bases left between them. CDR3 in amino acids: CASSDPIGGAFF. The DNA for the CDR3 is TGTGCCAGCAGTGACCCAATTGGAGGAGCTTTCTTT.

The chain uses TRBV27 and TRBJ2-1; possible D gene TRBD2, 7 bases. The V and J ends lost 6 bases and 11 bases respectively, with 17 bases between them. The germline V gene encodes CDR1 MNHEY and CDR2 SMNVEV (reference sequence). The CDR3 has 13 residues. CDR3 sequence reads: CASSKETGGQQFF. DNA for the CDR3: TGTGCCAGCAGCAAAGAAACGGGGGGCCAGCAGTTCTTC.

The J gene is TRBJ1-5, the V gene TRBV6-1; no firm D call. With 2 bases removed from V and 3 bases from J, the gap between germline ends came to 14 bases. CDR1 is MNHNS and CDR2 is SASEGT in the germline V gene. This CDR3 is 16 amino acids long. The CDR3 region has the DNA TGTGCCAGCAGTGAACCCAGTAATCCCTTCAATCAGCCCCAGCATTTT. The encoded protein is CASSEPSNPFNQPQHF.

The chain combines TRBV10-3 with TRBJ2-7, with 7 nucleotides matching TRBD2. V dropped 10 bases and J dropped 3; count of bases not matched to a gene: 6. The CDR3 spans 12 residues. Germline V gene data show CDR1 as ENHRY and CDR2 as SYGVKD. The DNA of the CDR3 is TGTGCCACGGTGGGAGGGAGCTACGAGCAGTACTTC. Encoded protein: CATVGGSYEQYF.

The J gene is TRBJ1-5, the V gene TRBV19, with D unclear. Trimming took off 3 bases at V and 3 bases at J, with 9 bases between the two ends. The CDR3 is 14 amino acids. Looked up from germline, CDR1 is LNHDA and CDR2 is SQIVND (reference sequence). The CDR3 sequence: CASSIMGPNQPQHF. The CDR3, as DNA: TGTGCCAGTAGTATTATGGGCCCCAATCAGCCCCAGCATTTT. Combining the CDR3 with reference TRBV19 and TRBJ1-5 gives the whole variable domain DGGITQSPKYLFRKEGQNVTLSCEQNLNHDAMYWYRQDPGQGLRLIYYSQIVNDFQKGDIAEGYSVSREKKESFPLTVTSAQKNPTAFYLCASSIMGPNQPQHFGDGTRLSIL.

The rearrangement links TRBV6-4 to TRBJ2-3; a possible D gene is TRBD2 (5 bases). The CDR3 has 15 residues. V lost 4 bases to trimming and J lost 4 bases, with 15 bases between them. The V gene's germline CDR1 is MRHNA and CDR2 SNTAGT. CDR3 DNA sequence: TGTGCCAGCAGTGTCGGGTTGGGCGGGCCAGATACGCAGTATTTT. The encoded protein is CASSVGLGGPDTQYF.

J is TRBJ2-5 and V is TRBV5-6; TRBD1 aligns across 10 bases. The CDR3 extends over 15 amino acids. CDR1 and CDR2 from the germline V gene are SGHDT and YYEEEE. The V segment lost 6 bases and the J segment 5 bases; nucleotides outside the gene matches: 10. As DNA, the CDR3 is TGTGCCAGCACCGTGTTCCGGACAGGGGGGGAGACCCAGTACTTC. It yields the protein CASTVFRTGGETQYF.

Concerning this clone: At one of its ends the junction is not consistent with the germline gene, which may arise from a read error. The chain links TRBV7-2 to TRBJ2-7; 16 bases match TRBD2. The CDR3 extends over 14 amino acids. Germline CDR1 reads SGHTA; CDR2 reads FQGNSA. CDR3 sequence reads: CASSRGLAGGRRDF. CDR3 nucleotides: TGTGCCAGCAGCCGGGGACTAGCGGGAGGGCGGCGGGACTTC.

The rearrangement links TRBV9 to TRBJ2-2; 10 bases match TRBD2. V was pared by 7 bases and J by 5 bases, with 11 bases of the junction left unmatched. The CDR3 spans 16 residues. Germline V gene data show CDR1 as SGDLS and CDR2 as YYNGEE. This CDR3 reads CASLGSGGAVTGELFF. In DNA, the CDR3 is TGTGCCAGCTTAGGGAGCGGGGGGGCCGTAACCGGGGAGCTGTTTTTT.

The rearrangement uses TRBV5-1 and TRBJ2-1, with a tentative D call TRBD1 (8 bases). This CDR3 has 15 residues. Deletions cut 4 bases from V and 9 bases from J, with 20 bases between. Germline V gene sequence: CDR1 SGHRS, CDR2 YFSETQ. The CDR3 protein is CASSLLYRGGGEQFF. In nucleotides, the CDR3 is TGCGCCAGCAGCCTCCTGTACAGGGGGGGCGGTGAGCAGTTCTTC.

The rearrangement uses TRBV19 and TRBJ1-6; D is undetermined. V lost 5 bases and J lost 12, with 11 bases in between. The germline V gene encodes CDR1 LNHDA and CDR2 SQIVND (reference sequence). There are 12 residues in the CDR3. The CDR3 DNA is TGTGCCAGTAGTCGGGAGAGAGGACCCCTCCACTTT. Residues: CASSRERGPLHF.

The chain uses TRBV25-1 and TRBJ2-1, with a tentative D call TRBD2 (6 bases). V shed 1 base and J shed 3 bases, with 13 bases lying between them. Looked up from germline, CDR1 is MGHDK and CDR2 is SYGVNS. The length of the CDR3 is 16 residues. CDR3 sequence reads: CASSESGGGYYNEQFF. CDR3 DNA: TGTGCCAGCAGTGAATCGGGTGGAGGGTACTACAATGAGCAGTTCTTC.

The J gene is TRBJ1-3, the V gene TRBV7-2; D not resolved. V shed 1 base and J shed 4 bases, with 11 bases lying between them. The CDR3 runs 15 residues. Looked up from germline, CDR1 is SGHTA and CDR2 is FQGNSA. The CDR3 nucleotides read TGTGCCAGCAGCTTAGGCCCATCGCGAGGAAACACCATATATTTT. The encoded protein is CASSLGPSRGNTIYF.

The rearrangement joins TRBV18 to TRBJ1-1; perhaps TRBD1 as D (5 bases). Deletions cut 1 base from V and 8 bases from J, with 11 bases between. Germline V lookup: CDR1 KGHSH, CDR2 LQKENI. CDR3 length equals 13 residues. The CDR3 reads CASSPQGRAEAFF. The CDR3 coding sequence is TGTGCCAGCTCACCACAGGGGAGGGCGGAAGCTTTCTTT.

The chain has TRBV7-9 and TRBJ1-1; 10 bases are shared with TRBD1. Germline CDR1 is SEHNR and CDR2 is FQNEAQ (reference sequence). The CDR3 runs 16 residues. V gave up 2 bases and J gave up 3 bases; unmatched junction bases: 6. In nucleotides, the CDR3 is TGTGCCAGCAGCTTAATAGGACAGGGGGGGGACACTGAAGCTTTCTTT. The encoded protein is CASSLIGQGGDTEAFF. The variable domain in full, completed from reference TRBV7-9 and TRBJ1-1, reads DTGVSQNPRHKITKRGQNVTFRCDPISEHNRLYWYRQTLGQGPEFLTYFQNEAQLEKSRLLSDRFSAERPKGSFSTLEIQRTEQGDSAMYLCASSLIGQGGDTEAFFGQGTRLTVV.

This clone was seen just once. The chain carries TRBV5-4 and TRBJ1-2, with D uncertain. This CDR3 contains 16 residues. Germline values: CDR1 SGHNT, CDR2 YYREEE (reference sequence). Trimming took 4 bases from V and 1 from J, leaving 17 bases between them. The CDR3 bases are TGTGCCAGCAGCCCTTACCCCGGCGGGCTTAACTATGGCTACACCTTC. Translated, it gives CASSPYPGGLNYGYTF.

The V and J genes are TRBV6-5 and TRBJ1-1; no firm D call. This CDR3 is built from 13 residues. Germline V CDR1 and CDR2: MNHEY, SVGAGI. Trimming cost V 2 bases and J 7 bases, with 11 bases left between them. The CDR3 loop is CASSYEPIGEAFF. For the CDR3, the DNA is TGTGCCAGCAGTTACGAGCCCATTGGTGAAGCTTTCTTT.

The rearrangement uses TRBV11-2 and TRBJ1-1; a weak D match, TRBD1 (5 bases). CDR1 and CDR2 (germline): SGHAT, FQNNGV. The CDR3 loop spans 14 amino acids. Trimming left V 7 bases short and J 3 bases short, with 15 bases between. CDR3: CASTPTTGDTEAFF. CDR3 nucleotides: TGTGCCAGCACTCCTACAACGGGGGACACTGAAGCTTTCTTT.

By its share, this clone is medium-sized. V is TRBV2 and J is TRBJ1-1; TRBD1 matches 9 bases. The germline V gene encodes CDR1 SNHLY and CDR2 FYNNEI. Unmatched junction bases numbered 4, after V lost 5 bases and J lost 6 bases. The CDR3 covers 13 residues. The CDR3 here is CASSRGQGPEAFF. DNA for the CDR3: TGTGCCAGCAGTAGGGGACAGGGACCTGAAGCTTTCTTT.

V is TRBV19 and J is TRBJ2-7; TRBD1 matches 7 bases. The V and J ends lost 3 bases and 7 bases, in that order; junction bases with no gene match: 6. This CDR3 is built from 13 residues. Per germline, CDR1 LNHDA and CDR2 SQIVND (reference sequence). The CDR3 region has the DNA TGTGCCAGTAGTATGGGACAGCCCCGGGAGCAGTACTTC. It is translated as CASSMGQPREQYF.

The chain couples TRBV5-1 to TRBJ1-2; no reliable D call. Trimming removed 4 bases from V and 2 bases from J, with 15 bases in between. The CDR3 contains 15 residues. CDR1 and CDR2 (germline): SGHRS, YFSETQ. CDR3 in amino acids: CASSPRAGDNYGYTF. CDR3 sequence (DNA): TGCGCCAGCAGCCCGAGGGCCGGCGACAACTATGGCTACACCTTC.